Sequencing of this T cell receptor beta chain was carried out in a study of blood T cell repertoires in COVID-19. Study background: T cells, B-cell-depleted T cells, or PBMCs supplied cDNA or gDNA.

In germline, CDR1 is GTSNPN, CDR2 SVGIG (reference sequence). V lost 4 bases to trimming and J lost 8 bases; unmatched junction nucleotides: 5. The CDR3 covers 12 residues. In the original analysis: Amplifying reference gene primers gave estimates of nucleated cell counts. TCRdb's copy holds only in-frame clones and misses some; the assay was immunoSEQ multiplex PCR. The D gene and trimming were derived from the DNA, and the V and J assignments and clone size from that table. The sample consists of roughly 190,000 clones, roughly 80% of them appearing once. Recruited during active infection, patients (from Seattle) were subsequently followed longitudinally.

The sequenced sample consisted of peripheral blood. The source is a woman between 65 and 79 years old with COVID-19, enrolled during active disease. V is TRBV30 and J is TRBJ1-1; the match to TRBD1 covers 9 bases. CDR3 in amino acids: CAWMFGTGEAFF. CDR3 in DNA: TGTGCCTGGATGTTTGGGACAGGGGAAGCTTTCTTT. Full variable domain (missing parts from reference TRBV30 and TRBJ1-1): SQTIHQWPATLVQPVGSPLSLECTVEGTSNPNLYWYRQAAGRGLQLLFYSVGIGQISSEVPQNLSASRPQDRQFILSSKKLLLSDSGFYLCAWMFGTGEAFFGQGTRLTVV.